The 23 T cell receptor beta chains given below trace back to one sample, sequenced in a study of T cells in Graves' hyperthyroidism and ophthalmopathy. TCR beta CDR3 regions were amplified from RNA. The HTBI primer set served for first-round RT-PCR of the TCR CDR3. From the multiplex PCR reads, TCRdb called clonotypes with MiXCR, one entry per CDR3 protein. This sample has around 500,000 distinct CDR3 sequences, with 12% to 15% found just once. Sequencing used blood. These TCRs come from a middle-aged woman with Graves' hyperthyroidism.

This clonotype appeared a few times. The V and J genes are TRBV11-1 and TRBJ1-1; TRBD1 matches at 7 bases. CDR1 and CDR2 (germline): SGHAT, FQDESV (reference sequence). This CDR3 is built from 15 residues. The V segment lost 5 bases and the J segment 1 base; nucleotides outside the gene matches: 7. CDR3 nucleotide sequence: TGTGCCAGCAGCCTCCCGGGACAGACGAACACTGAAGCTTTCTTT. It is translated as CASSLPGQTNTEAFF.

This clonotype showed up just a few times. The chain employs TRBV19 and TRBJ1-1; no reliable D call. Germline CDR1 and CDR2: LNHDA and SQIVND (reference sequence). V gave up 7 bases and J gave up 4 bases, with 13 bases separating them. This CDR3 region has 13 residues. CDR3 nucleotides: TGTGCCAGTACCACCCGCGGCGGCACTGAAGCTTTCTTT. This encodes CASTTRGGTEAFF.

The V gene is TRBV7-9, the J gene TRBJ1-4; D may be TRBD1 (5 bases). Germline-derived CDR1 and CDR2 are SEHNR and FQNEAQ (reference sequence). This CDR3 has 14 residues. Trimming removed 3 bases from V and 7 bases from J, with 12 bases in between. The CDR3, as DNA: TGTGCCAGCAGCTTCGGCGGGGCGGCTGAAAAACTGTTTTTT. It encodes CASSFGGAAEKLFF.

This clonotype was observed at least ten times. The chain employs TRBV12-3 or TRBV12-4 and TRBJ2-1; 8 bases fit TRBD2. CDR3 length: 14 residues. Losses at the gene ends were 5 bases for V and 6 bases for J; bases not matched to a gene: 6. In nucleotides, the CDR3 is TGTGCCAGCAGTGCCGGGACTAGGGTCAATGAGCAGTTCTTC. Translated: CASSAGTRVNEQFF.

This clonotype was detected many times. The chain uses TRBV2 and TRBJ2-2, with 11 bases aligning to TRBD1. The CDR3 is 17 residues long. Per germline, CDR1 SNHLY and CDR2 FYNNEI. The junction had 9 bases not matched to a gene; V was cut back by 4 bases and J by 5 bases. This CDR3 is CASSVSLDRGQTGELFF. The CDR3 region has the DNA TGTGCCAGCAGTGTCAGTTTGGACAGGGGGCAAACCGGGGAGCTGTTTTTT.

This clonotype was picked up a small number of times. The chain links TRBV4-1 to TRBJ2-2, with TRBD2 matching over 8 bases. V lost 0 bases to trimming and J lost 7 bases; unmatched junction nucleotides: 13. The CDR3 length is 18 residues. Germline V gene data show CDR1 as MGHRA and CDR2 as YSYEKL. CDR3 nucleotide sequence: TGCGCCAGCAGCCAAGATCTTACGGGAGGGCCTCGTGGCGGGGAGCTGTTTTTT. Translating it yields CASSQDLTGGPRGGELFF.

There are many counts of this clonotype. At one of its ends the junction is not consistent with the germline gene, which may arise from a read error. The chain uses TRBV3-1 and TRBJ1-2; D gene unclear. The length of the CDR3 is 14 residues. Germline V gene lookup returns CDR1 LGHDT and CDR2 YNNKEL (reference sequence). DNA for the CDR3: TGTGCCAGCAGCCCAGCCTTAGGGCGCTATGACTACACCTTC. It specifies CASSPALGRYDYTF.

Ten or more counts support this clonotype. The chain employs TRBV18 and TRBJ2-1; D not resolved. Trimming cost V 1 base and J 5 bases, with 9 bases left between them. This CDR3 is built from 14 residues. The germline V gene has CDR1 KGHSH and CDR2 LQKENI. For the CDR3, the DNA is TGTGCCAGCTCACCACGGAACGGAAACAATGAGCAGTTCTTC. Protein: CASSPRNGNNEQFF.

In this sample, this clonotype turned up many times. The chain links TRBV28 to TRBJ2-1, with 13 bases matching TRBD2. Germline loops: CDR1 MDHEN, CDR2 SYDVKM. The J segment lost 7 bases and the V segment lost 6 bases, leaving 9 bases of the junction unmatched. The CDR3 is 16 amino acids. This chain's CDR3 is CASSSLGLAGTNEQFF. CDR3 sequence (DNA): TGTGCCAGCAGCTCGTTGGGACTAGCGGGAACGAATGAGCAGTTCTTC.

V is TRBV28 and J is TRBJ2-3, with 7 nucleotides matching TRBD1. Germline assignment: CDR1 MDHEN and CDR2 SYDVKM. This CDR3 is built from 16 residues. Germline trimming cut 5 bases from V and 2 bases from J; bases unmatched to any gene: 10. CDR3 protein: CASSLRDSGFTDTQYF. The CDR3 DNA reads TGTGCCAGCAGTCTCCGGGACAGCGGATTCACAGATACGCAGTATTTT. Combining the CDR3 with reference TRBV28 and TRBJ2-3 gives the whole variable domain DVKVTQSSRYLVKRTGEKVFLECVQDMDHENMFWYRQDPGLGLRLIYFSYDVKMKEKGDIPEGYSVSREKKERFSLILESASTNQTSMYLCASSLRDSGFTDTQYFGPGTRLTVL.

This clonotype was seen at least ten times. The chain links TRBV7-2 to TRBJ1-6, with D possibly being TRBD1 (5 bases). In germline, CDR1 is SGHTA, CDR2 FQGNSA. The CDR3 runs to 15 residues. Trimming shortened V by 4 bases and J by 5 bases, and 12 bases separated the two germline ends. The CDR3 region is CASSYEGRDNSPLHF. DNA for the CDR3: TGTGCCAGCAGCTATGAGGGACGGGATAATTCACCCCTCCACTTT.

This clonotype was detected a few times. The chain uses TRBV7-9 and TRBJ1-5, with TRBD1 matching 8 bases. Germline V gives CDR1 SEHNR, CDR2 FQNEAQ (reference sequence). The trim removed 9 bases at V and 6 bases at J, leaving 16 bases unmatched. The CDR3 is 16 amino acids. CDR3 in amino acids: CARTERGQVVGQPQHF. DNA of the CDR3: TGTGCCAGGACCGAAAGGGGACAGGTGGTTGGTCAGCCCCAGCATTTT.

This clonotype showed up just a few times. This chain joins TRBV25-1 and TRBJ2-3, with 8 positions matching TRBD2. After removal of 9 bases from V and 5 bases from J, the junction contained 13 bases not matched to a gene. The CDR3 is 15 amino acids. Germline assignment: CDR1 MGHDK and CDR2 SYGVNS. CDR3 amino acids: CARHTGGGREDTQYF. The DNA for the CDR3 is TGTGCCAGACACACGGGGGGGGGTAGGGAAGATACGCAGTATTTT.

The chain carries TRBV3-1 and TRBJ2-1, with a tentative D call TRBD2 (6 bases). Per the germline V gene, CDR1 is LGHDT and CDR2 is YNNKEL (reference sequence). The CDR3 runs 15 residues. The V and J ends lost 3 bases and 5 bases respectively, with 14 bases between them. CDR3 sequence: CASSQQRTTHNEQFF. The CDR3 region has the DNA TGTGCCAGCAGCCAGCAGCGGACTACTCACAATGAGCAGTTCTTC.

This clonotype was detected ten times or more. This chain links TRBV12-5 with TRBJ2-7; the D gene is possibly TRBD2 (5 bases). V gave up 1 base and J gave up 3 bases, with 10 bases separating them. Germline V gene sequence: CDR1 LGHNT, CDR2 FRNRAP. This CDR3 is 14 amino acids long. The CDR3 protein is CASGLDEGLYEQYF. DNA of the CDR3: TGTGCTAGTGGTTTGGATGAGGGCCTCTACGAGCAGTACTTC.

CDR3 nucleotide sequence: TGTGCCAGCAGCTTAACTAGCGGGGAAGGGGAGCTGTTTTTT. This encodes CASSLTSGEGELFF. The chain is built from TRBV7-3 and TRBJ2-2; 8 nucleotides line up with TRBD2. Germline lookup yields CDR1 SGHTA and CDR2 FQGTGA. V dropped 0 bases and J dropped 8; count of bases not matched to a gene: 2. This CDR3 region has 14 residues.

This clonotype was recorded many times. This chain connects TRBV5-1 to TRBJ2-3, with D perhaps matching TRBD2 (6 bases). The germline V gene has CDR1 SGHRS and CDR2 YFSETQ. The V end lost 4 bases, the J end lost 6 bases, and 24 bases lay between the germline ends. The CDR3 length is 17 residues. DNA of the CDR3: TGCGCCAGCAGCCTCGACGATCGGGCTCCTGCGGGGGATACGCAGTATTTT. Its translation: CASSLDDRAPAGDTQYF.

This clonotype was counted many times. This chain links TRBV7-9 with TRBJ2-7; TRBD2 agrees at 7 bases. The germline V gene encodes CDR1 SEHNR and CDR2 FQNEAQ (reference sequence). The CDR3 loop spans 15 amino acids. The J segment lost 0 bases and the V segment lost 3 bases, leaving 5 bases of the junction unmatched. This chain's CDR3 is CASSLGRGSSYEQYF. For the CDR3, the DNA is TGTGCCAGCAGCTTGGGGCGGGGGAGCTCCTACGAGCAGTACTTC.

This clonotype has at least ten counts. CDR3 protein: CASSSPTGSGTDTQYF. The CDR3, as DNA: TGTGCCAGCAGCTCACCGACAGGGTCGGGGACAGATACGCAGTATTTT. The chain employs TRBV28 and TRBJ2-3, with 7 positions matching TRBD1. This CDR3 region has 16 residues. Germline V CDR1 and CDR2: MDHEN, SYDVKM. V shed 6 bases and J 3 bases; nucleotides not matched to a gene: 12.

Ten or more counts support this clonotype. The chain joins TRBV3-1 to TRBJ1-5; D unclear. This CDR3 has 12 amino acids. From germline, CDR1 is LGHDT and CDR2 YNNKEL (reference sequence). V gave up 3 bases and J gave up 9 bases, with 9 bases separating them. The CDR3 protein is CASSHGKGPQHF. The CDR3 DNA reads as TGTGCCAGCAGCCATGGGAAAGGGCCCCAGCATTTT.

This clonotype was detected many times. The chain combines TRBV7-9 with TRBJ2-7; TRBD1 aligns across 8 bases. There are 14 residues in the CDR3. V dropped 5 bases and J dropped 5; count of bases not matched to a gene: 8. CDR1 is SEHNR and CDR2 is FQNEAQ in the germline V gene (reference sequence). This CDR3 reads CASSRQGSGDEQYF. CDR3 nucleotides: TGTGCCAGCAGCCGACAGGGGTCGGGTGACGAGCAGTACTTC.

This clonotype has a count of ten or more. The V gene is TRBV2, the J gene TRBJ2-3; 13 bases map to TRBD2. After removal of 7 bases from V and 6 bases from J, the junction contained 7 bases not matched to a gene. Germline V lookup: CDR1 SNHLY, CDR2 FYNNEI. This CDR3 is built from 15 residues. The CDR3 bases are TGTGCCAGCACCCCGGGACTAGCGGGATTGGATACGCAGTATTTT. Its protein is CASTPGLAGLDTQYF.

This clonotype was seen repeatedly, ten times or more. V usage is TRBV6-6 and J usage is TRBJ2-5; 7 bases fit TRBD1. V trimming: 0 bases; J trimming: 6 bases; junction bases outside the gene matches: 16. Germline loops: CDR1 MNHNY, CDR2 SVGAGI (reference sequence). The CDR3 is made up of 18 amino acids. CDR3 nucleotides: TGTGCCAGCAGTTACTCGCATTCACAGGGGTTTGGGCTACAGACCCAGTACTTC. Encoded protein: CASSYSHSQGFGLQTQYF.